This T cell receptor beta chain is from a study of CD8 T cell repertoires and HIV-1 epitope variants (TCRdb year 2020). Looking at the study overall: Twenty-five peptides representing autologous and known Gag and Nef epitope variants were each used to stimulate T cells in separate culture wells. Control conditions included a CMV, EBV and flu peptide pool, the Ebola AY9 epitope as negative control, and a no-peptide well. Three Gag epitope families and Nef HW9 and YT9 were included among the tested epitopes. Using the EasySep Human T Cell Enrichment Kit, T cells were enriched and then co-cultured with an equal number of autologous T cell-negative cells acting as antigen-presenting cells. Cultures ran for about 9 days in IMDM with gentamicin, with half-media changes on days 3 and 7 adding IL-2, IL-7 and IL-15. A 1M T cell aliquot was kept as an uncultured baseline condition, separate from the roughly 90 T cell cultures. A total of more than 80 T cell cultures were run, with each culture condition done in triplicate except for one peptide, which was done in duplicate.

The immunoSEQ platform was used to sequence TCR beta CDR3 regions at survey depth. The QIAamp DNA micro kit was used to extract genomic DNA from every cultured and uncultured CD8+ T cell population. The original methods were these. Samples with fewer than 5,000 productive reads were excluded, which removed about 6% of the roughly 75 HIV peptide-stimulated cultures. A MANAFEST web app trimmed sequences to CDR3 and removed nonproductive sequences, CDR3s under 5 amino acids, and those not starting C or ending F/W. For a clonotype to count as antigen-specific, the clonotype had to expand relative to the no-peptide control in at least 2 of 3 replicates at FDR 0.01, and only within one epitope family. Specific clonotypes also needed at least fivefold higher frequency than in wells stimulated with peptides from other epitope families. Entries here come from immuneACCESS through TCRdb and include only in-frame sequences with V and J called. Some clones fail to appear in such tables; in the studies checked, an unresolved V gene covers under half of the shortfall, and the cause of the remainder is unknown. V and J calls and clone size come straight from that table; D and trimming were deduced from the DNA. The sample table shows thousands of clones, and around 62% are seen once. Roughly two fifths of the sample rests with the top ten.

The EasySep Human CD8+ T Cell Enrichment Kit was used on day 10 to isolate CD8+ T cells from every culture. Points on this clone: Its antigen remains unidentified. It has no much larger one-base neighbor in the sample; base qualities were not kept.

General findings and caveats noted by the study authors: Of the nine antigen-specific TCR beta clonotypes identified, roughly 6 appeared cross-reactive for autologous or known escape epitope variants. The Nef KF9 family was recognized by five clonotypes and the HW9 family by one, and no responses to the TAALDMSHF plasma variant were observed. The assay identified only TCR beta chains and indicated proliferation to antigen, not T cell function or cytokine profile.

From its cysteine to its phenylalanine, the CDR3 spans 14 amino acids. The entry retains the CDR3 DNA only, 42 bases that are in frame from base 1. The germline V gene (reference sequence) gives CDR1 as MNHNY and CDR2 as SVGAGI. The germline V end is reduced by 5 bases and the J end by 3 bases; junction bases left unmatched: 2. The TCR comes from a male donor with HIV. The sequencing input was cultured CD8+ T cells derived from PBMCs. Recombination connected TRBV6-6 to TRBJ2-3; 10 nucleotides in the junction match TRBD2. The CDR3 region has the sequence CASSLSGGTDTQYF. In nucleotides, the sequence is TGTGCCAGCAGTCTTAGCGGGGGGACAGATACGCAGTATTTT.